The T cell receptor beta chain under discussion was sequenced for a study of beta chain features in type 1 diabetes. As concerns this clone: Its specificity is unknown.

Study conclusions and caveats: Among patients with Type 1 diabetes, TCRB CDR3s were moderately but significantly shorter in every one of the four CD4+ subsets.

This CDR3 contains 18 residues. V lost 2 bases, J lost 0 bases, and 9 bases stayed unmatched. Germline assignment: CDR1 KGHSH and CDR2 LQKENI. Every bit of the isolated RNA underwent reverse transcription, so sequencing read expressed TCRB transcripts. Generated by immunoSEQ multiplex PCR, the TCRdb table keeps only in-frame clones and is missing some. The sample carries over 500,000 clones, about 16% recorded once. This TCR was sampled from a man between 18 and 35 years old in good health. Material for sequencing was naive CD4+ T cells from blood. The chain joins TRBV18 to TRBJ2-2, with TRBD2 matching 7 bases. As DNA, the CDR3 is TGTGCCAGCTCACCATGGATAGCGGGCGTTACGAACACCGGGGAGCTGTTTTTT. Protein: CASSPWIAGVTNTGELFF.